This T cell receptor beta chain was identified in a study of memory CD4+ T cells and cytomegalovirus serostatus. The wider study: Healthy Belgian adult donors included nine or ten CMV-positive and some 24 CMV-negative people. Findings and caveats of the study: A US-trained random forest predicted CMV serostatus with median AUC around 0.92. Suggested: most of the CMV-linked TCR signature lies in CD4+ memory cells. Each of approximately 61 CMV-associated TCRbeta sequences occurred in one to five individuals.

With regard to this clone: The antigen is not known.

V was trimmed by 0 bases and J by 4 bases, leaving 8 bases between them. The CDR3 spans 13 residues. Germline loops: CDR1 SQVTM, CDR2 ANQGSEA. Single viable CD3+CD4+CD8-CD45RO+ cells were sorted as the memory CD4+ T cells. Only in-frame clones appear in the TCRdb table, and some are missing; sequencing was by immunoSEQ multiplex PCR. The table includes 80,000 or so clones, about 78% detected once. This clonotype was sampled from an adult in good health and CMV-seropositive. The chain links TRBV29-1 to TRBJ2-3, with a weak D call TRBD2 (6 bases). The specimen was memory CD4+ T cells from blood. The CDR3 region has the DNA TGCAGCGTTGAAGACGGGACTTCAGATACGCAGTATTTT. Protein product: CSVEDGTSDTQYF.